The 30 T cell receptor beta chains reported below all come from one sample, sequenced in a study of CD8+ T cells in alopecia areata (dated by TCRdb to between 2018 and 2020). The treatment or condition tag for this specimen amounts to: oral pan-JAK inhibitor, 5-10 mg twice daily. Preparation of the library involved the immunoSEQ multiplex PCR assay. To provide template for TCR sequencing, every sample had RNA extracted and reverse transcribed into cDNA. Here the immuneACCESS table is served through TCRdb, limited to in-frame sequences with V and J called. Missing clones are a known gap in these copies; in checked studies unresolved V genes cover under half, and the rest lacks a known reason. Within this sample are about 200,000 clones, with around 60% of them counted one time only. Approximately 1.3% of the sample is taken by the ten largest. The sequences come from CD4+ T cells sorted from blood, collected around week 50, from a patient treated with tofacitinib. These receptor sequences come from a human donor with alopecia areata.

CDR3 in amino acids: CASSQDAAGANQPQHF. DNA for the CDR3: TGCGCCAGCAGCCAAGATGCTGCAGGGGCAAATCAGCCCCAGCATTTT. The V call is TRBV4-3, the J call TRBJ1-5, with D perhaps TRBD1 (6 bases). V gave up 0 bases and J gave up 4 bases, with 13 bases separating them. This CDR3 spans 16 amino acids. CDR1 is LGHNA, CDR2 YSLEER, per germline.

The chain recombines TRBV6-5 with TRBJ1-2, with 9 bases that match TRBD1. Germline CDR1 reads MNHEY; CDR2 reads SVGAGI. Unmatched junction bases numbered 5, after V lost 5 bases and J lost 7 bases. This CDR3 region has 13 residues. This chain's CDR3 is CASSKTGGGGYTF. Written as DNA, the CDR3 is TGTGCCAGCAGTAAGACAGGGGGTGGTGGCTACACCTTC.

This clone has just a few counts. V is TRBV30 and J is TRBJ2-7; 7 bases are a match to TRBD2. CDR1 GTSNPN and CDR2 SVGIG come from the germline V gene (reference sequence). V trimming: 1 base; J trimming: 4 bases; junction bases outside the gene matches: 10. This CDR3 comprises 15 residues. CDR3 amino acids: CAWSGAGMVWYEQYF. CDR3 coding DNA: TGTGCCTGGAGTGGAGCGGGAATGGTATGGTACGAGCAGTACTTC.

This clone was seen only a few times. The V call is TRBV5-1, the J call TRBJ1-1, with no clear D. V lost 2 bases and J lost 2, with 10 bases in between. The CDR3 is made up of 14 amino acids. The V gene's germline CDR1 is SGHRS and CDR2 YFSETQ. CDR3: CASSLRFGNTEAFF. The CDR3 nucleotides read TGCGCCAGCAGCTTAAGATTCGGAAACACTGAAGCTTTCTTT.

This chain connects TRBV19 to TRBJ2-7; TRBD2 aligns across 8 bases. The length of the CDR3 is 13 residues. J lost 2 bases, V lost 4 bases, and 1 base had no gene match. Germline V gene lookup returns CDR1 LNHDA and CDR2 SQIVND (reference sequence). CDR3 loop: CASSRGLAYEQYF. In DNA, the CDR3 is TGTGCCAGTAGTAGGGGACTAGCCTACGAGCAGTACTTC.

The chain links TRBV5-6 to TRBJ2-7; TRBD2 agrees at 9 bases. V dropped 0 bases and J dropped 1; count of bases not matched to a gene: 2. This CDR3 contains 15 residues. Germline V gene sequence: CDR1 SGHDT, CDR2 YYEEEE. CDR3 nucleotides: TGTGCCAGCAGCTTGGTACTAGCGGGTTCCTACGAGCAGTACTTC. Translating it yields CASSLVLAGSYEQYF.

The CDR3 region has the DNA TGTGCCAGCAGCTTTAGTGGGCAGGCATATCAGCCCCAGCATTTT. It specifies CASSFSGQAYQPQHF. This chain joins TRBV7-2 and TRBJ1-5; D gene ambiguous. Germline CDR1 and CDR2: SGHTA and FQGNSA. Trimming removed 3 bases at V and 5 bases at J, with 14 bases between. This CDR3 comprises 15 residues.

The rearrangement joins TRBV29-1 to TRBJ2-3, with TRBD1 matching 10 bases. The CDR3 has 13 residues. Looked up from germline, CDR1 is SQVTM and CDR2 is ANQGSEA. J gave up 11 bases and V 6 bases, and 11 bases lay outside the gene matches. CDR3 region: CSVGGTGEPGQYF. The DNA for the CDR3 is TGCAGCGTCGGCGGGACAGGGGAGCCGGGGCAGTATTTT.

Only one count was recorded for this clone. The rearrangement uses TRBV2 and TRBJ2-7; possibly TRBD2 for D (6 bases). The CDR3 loop spans 16 amino acids. V was cut by 3 bases and J by 1 base, with 16 bases left in between. In germline, CDR1 is SNHLY, CDR2 FYNNEI. Here the CDR3 reads CASSDSGLLVSYEQYF. The CDR3 region has the DNA TGTGCCAGCAGTGATTCGGGACTCCTGGTTTCCTACGAGCAGTACTTC.

V usage is TRBV7-2 and J usage is TRBJ2-5; TRBD2 aligns across 15 bases. The CDR3 extends over 17 amino acids. Germline CDR1 reads SGHTA; CDR2 reads FQGNSA. Trimming at V came to 3 bases and at J to 6 bases, leaving 8 bases not matched to a gene. The DNA for the CDR3 is TGTGCCAGCAGCTTGGGACTAGCGGGGGGCCTCGGGAAGACCCAGTACTTC. Its translation: CASSLGLAGGLGKTQYF.

The chain is built from TRBV9 and TRBJ2-7, with TRBD1 matching over 8 bases. The germline V gene encodes CDR1 SGDLS and CDR2 YYNGEE. The CDR3 is made up of 15 amino acids. V lost 1 base to trimming and J lost 2 bases; unmatched junction nucleotides: 5. CDR3 nucleotide sequence: TGTGCCAGCAGCGTATCTCCGACAGGGGCCTACGAGCAGTACTTC. Translating it yields CASSVSPTGAYEQYF.

This clone turned up a few times. The rearrangement joins TRBV29-1 to TRBJ2-1, with 7 bases lining up with TRBD1. The V gene end was trimmed by 6 bases and the J gene end by 7 bases; junction bases not matched to a gene: 6. This CDR3 spans 12 amino acids. The germline CDR1 and CDR2 sequences are SQVTM and ANQGSEA. The CDR3 is CSVDDRVNEQFF. CDR3 nucleotides: TGCAGCGTGGACGACAGGGTGAATGAGCAGTTCTTC.

The chain joins TRBV15 to TRBJ2-3, with D perhaps matching TRBD1 (6 bases). The CDR3 covers 15 residues. Trimming took 3 bases from V and 4 from J, leaving 14 bases between them. Germline V gives CDR1 LNHNV, CDR2 YYDKDF (reference sequence). The CDR3 bases are TGTGCCACCAGCAGGGAACAGGGAGTTGCAGATACGCAGTATTTT. The encoded protein is CATSREQGVADTQYF.

The rearrangement links TRBV14 to TRBJ1-2; 8 bases match TRBD1. This CDR3 contains 15 residues. With 1 base clipped from V and 2 bases from J, the junction kept 3 bases outside the gene matches. Germline V CDR1 and CDR2: SGHDN, FVKESK. The CDR3 loop is CASSQVTGANYGYTF. The CDR3 nucleotides read TGTGCCAGCAGCCAAGTGACAGGGGCGAACTATGGCTACACCTTC.

This clone was detected a few times. The J gene is TRBJ1-1, the V gene TRBV29-1; D gene ambiguous. CDR1 SQVTM and CDR2 ANQGSEA come from the germline V gene. The ends were cut back, 0 bases at V and 4 bases at J, with 9 bases in the middle. This CDR3 is 13 amino acids long. CDR3: CSVEERLGTEAFF. Here the CDR3 DNA reads TGCAGCGTTGAAGAACGACTCGGCACTGAAGCTTTCTTT.

The V call is TRBV7-3, the J call TRBJ2-5, with D hard to call. Trimming took 2 bases from V and 2 from J, leaving 9 bases between them. CDR1 SGHTA and CDR2 FQGTGA come from the germline V gene. CDR3 length: 14 residues. CDR3 sequence reads: CASSLGPLQETQYF. The CDR3 bases are TGTGCCAGCAGCTTAGGTCCTCTTCAAGAGACCCAGTACTTC.

The chain joins TRBV29-1 to TRBJ2-3; a weak D match, TRBD2 (5 bases). Germline CDR1 and CDR2: SQVTM and ANQGSEA. The ends were cut back, 2 bases at V and 7 bases at J, with 13 bases in the middle. The CDR3 sequence is 13 residues long. The CDR3 coding sequence is TGCAGCGTTGAAATGGGAAACGGGAATACGCAGTATTTT. It encodes CSVEMGNGNTQYF.

Written as DNA, the CDR3 is TGTGCCAGCAGGGACTCGGGACAGGTGAACACTGAAGCTTTCTTT. This sequence encodes CASRDSGQVNTEAFF. The genes are TRBV25-1 and TRBJ1-1; TRBD1 matches at 8 bases. CDR1 and CDR2 from the germline V gene are MGHDK and SYGVNS. The trim removed 6 bases at V and 0 bases at J, leaving 6 bases unmatched. This CDR3 region has 15 residues.

The chain links TRBV25-1 to TRBJ1-5; 8 bases agree with TRBD1. Per the germline V gene, CDR1 is MGHDK and CDR2 is SYGVNS. V lost 6 bases and J lost 4; bases outside the gene matches: 5. The CDR3 loop spans 14 amino acids. This CDR3 reads CASRATGDNQPQHF. The CDR3 DNA sequence: TGTGCCAGCAGGGCGACAGGGGATAATCAGCCCCAGCATTTT. Supplemented by reference TRBV25-1 and TRBJ1-5, the full variable domain reads EADIYQTPRYLVIGTGKKITLECSQTMGHDKMYWYQQDPGMELHLIHYSYGVNSTEKGDLSSESTVSRIRTEHFPLTLESARPSHTSQYLCASRATGDNQPQHFGDGTRLSIL.

This rearrangement joins TRBV7-9 to TRBJ2-7, with 12 bases fitting TRBD2. Germline lookup yields CDR1 SEHNR and CDR2 FQNEAQ (reference sequence). The ends lost 5 bases at V and 1 base at J; junction bases unmatched: 3. The CDR3 contains 15 residues. CDR3 DNA sequence: TGTGCCAGCAGCCCCGGACTAGCGGGATCCTACGAGCAGTACTTC. It specifies CASSPGLAGSYEQYF. Complete variable domain (other parts from reference TRBV7-9 and TRBJ2-7): DTGVSQNPRHKITKRGQNVTFRCDPISEHNRLYWYRQTLGQGPEFLTYFQNEAQLEKSRLLSDRFSAERPKGSFSTLEIQRTEQGDSAMYLCASSPGLAGSYEQYFGPGTRLTVT.

The chain is built from TRBV14 and TRBJ1-5; 7 positions agree with TRBD1. Per germline, CDR1 SGHDN and CDR2 FVKESK. J gave up 1 base and V 1 base, and 19 bases lay outside the gene matches. The CDR3 spans 21 residues. In DNA, the CDR3 is TGTGCCAGCAGCCAAGGAGGGCGATACCGGGACAGACGCGGAAGCAATCAGCCCCAGCATTTT. The encoded protein is CASSQGGRYRDRRGSNQPQHF.

The rearrangement links TRBV9 to TRBJ2-3; D may be TRBD1 or TRBD2 (5 bases each). Germline V CDR1 and CDR2: SGDLS, YYNGEE. Between the trimmed V and J ends, which lost 1 base and 5 bases, there was a span of 14 bases. The CDR3 length is 15 residues. CDR3 bases: TGTGCCAGCAGCGTAAGGGACGGGGACCGAGATACGCAGTATTTT. Translation: CASSVRDGDRDTQYF.

V usage is TRBV30 and J usage is TRBJ1-6, with a weak D call TRBD1 (5 bases). Trimming removed 3 bases at V and 4 bases at J, with 10 bases between. The CDR3 length is 14 residues. The germline V gene encodes CDR1 GTSNPN and CDR2 SVGIG (reference sequence). CDR3 sequence reads: CAWRKGSYNSPLHF. In DNA form, the CDR3 reads TGTGCCTGGAGGAAGGGGTCTTATAATTCACCCCTCCACTTT. The entire variable domain, with the rest obtained from reference TRBV30 and TRBJ1-6, is as follows: SQTIHQWPATLVQPVGSPLSLECTVEGTSNPNLYWYRQAAGRGLQLLFYSVGIGQISSEVPQNLSASRPQDRQFILSSKKLLLSDSGFYLCAWRKGSYNSPLHFGNGTRLTVT.

The J gene is TRBJ2-1, the V gene TRBV9; possible D gene TRBD2, 5 bases. CDR1 and CDR2 (germline): SGDLS, YYNGEE. The length of the CDR3 is 14 residues. Trimming left V 3 bases short and J 5 bases short, with 12 bases between. CDR3 region: CASSGPGLHNEQFF. DNA for the CDR3: TGTGCCAGCAGCGGTCCGGGGTTGCACAATGAGCAGTTCTTC.

V gene TRBV4-1 combines with J gene TRBJ1-5; D gene uncertain. The CDR3 sequence is 16 residues long. CDR1 and CDR2 (germline): MGHRA, YSYEKL. Trimming stripped 0 bases from V and 0 bases from J, with 9 bases between. CDR3 sequence (DNA): TGCGCCAGCAGCCAAGATCCCGGGCATAGCAATCAGCCCCAGCATTTT. As protein: CASSQDPGHSNQPQHF.

The chain uses TRBV9 and TRBJ2-3, with TRBD1 identical over 12 bases. The CDR3 runs 16 residues. The V segment lost 4 bases and the J segment 1 base; nucleotides outside the gene matches: 4. Germline loops: CDR1 SGDLS, CDR2 YYNGEE. Here the CDR3 reads CASSLGQGAGTDTQYF. As DNA, the CDR3 is TGTGCCAGCAGCCTGGGACAGGGGGCGGGCACAGATACGCAGTATTTT.

The gene calls are TRBV29-1 and TRBJ2-3; D may be TRBD1 or TRBD2 (7 bases each). Trimming shortened V by 5 bases and J by 4 bases, and 16 bases separated the two germline ends. The germline CDR1 and CDR2 sequences are SQVTM and ANQGSEA. The CDR3 has 14 residues. CDR3 DNA: TGCAGCGTTAAAGGGGGCGGGGGCTCAGATACGCAGTATTTT. This sequence encodes CSVKGGGGSDTQYF.

This chain connects TRBV30 to TRBJ2-7; 8 nucleotides match TRBD2. V was pared by 2 bases and J by 9 bases, with 9 bases of the junction left unmatched. The CDR3 consists of 13 residues. Germline V gene sequence: CDR1 GTSNPN, CDR2 SVGIG (reference sequence). The chain's CDR3 is CAWSKSGGGAQYF. CDR3 coding DNA: TGTGCCTGGAGTAAGAGCGGGGGAGGGGCGCAGTACTTC.

This clone has only one observation. The chain joins TRBV14 to TRBJ1-1; TRBD1 is a possible D gene (6 bases). This CDR3 contains 14 residues. V was clipped by 1 base and J by 7 bases, with 13 bases between them. From germline, CDR1 is SGHDN and CDR2 FVKESK. CDR3 amino acids: CASSQGQGYGEAFF. The CDR3 nucleotides read TGTGCCAGCAGCCAAGGGCAGGGGTATGGTGAAGCTTTCTTT.

The CDR3 DNA sequence: TGTGCCAGCAGCGTAGTCGACGCCTCCCAAGCTGGCTACACCTTC. Amino acids: CASSVVDASQAGYTF. The rearrangement joins TRBV9 to TRBJ1-2; D ambiguous. The CDR3 sequence is 15 residues long. The V end lost 0 bases, the J end lost 7 bases, and 16 bases lay between the germline ends. Germline values: CDR1 SGDLS, CDR2 YYNGEE.